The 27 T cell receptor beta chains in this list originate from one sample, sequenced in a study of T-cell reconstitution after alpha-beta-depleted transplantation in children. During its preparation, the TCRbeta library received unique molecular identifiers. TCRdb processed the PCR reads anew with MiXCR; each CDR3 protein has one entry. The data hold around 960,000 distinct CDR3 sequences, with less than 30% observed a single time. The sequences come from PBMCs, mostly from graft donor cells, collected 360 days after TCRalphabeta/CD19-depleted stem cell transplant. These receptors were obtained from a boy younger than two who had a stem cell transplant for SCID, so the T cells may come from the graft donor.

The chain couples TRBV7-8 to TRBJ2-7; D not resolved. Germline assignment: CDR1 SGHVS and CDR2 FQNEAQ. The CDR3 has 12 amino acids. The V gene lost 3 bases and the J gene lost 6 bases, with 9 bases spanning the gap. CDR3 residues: CASSFTEVEQYF. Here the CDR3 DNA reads TGTGCCAGCAGCTTTACAGAGGTCGAGCAGTACTTC.

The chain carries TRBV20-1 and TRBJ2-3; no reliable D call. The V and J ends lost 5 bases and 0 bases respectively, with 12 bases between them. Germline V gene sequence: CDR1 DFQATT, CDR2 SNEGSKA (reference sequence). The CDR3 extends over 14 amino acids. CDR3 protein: CSAVDRSSTDTQYF. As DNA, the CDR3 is TGCAGTGCTGTAGACCGCTCCAGCACAGATACGCAGTATTTT.

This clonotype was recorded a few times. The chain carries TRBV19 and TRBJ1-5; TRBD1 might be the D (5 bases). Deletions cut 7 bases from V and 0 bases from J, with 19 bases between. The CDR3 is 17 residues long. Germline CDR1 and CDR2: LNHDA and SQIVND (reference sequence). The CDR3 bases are TGTGCCAGTACCGAACGGAGGGACGGAGATAGCAATCAGCCCCAGCATTTT. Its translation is CASTERRDGDSNQPQHF.

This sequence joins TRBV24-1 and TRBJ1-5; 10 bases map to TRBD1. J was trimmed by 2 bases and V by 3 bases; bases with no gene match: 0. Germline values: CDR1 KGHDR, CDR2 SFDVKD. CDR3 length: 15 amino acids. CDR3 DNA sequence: TGTGCCACCAGTGATGGGACAGGGGGCAATCAGCCCCAGCATTTT. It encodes CATSDGTGGNQPQHF.

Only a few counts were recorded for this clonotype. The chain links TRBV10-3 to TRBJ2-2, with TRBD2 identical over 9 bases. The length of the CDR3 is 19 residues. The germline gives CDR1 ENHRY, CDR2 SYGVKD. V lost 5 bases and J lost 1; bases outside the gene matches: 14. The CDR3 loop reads CAISSASGGTYWNTGELFF. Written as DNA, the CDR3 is TGTGCCATCAGTTCGGCGAGCGGGGGGACCTACTGGAACACCGGGGAGCTGTTTTTT.

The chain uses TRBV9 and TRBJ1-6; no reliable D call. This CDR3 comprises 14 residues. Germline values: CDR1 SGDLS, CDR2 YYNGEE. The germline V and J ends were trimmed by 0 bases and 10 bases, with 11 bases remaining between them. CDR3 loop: CASSVAPGSSPLHF. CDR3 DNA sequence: TGTGCCAGCAGCGTAGCCCCGGGATCGTCACCCCTCCACTTT. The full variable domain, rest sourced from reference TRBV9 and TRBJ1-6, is DSGVTQTPKHLITATGQRVTLRCSPRSGDLSVYWYQQSLDQGLQFLIQYYNGEERAKGNILERFSAQQFPDLHSELNLSSLELGDSALYFCASSVAPGSSPLHFGNGTRLTVT.

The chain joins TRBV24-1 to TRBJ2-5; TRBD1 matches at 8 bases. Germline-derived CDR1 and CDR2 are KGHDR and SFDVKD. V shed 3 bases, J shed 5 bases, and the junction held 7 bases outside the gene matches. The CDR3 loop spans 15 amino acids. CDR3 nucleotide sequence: TGTGCCACCAGTGATCCGACAGGGGAAGGGGAGACCCAGTACTTC. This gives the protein CATSDPTGEGETQYF.

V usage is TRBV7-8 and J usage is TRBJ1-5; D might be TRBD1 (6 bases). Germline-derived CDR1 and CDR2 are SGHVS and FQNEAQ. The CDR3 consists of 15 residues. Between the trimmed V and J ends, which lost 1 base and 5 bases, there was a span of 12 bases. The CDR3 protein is CASSLVEGGHQPQHF. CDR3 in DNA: TGTGCCAGCAGCTTAGTGGAGGGGGGGCATCAGCCCCAGCATTTT.

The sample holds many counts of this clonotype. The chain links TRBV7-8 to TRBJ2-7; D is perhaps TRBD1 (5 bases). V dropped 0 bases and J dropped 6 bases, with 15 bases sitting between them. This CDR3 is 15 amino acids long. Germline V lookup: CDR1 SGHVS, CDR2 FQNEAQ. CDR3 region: CASSLAAGWWSEQYF. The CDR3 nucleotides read TGTGCCAGCAGCTTAGCGGCAGGGTGGTGGTCCGAGCAGTACTTC.

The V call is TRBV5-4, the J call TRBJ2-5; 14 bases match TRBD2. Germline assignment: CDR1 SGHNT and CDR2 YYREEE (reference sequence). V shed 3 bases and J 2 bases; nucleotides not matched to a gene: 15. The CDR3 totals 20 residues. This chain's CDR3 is CASSYRPELGLAGGQETQYF. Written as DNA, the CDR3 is TGTGCCAGCAGCTACCGCCCGGAGCTTGGACTAGCGGGGGGACAAGAGACCCAGTACTTC.

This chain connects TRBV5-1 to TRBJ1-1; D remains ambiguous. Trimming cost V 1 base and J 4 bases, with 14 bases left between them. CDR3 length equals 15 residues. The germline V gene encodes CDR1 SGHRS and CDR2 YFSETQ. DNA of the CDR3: TGCGCCAGCAGCTTGTCTACGGTTGGCGGCACTGAAGCTTTCTTT. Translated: CASSLSTVGGTEAFF. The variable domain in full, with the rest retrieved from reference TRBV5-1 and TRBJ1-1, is KAGVTQTPRYLIKTRGQQVTLSCSPISGHRSVSWYQQTPGQGLQFLFEYFSETQRNKGNFPGRFSGRQFSNSRSEMNVSTLELGDSALYLCASSLSTVGGTEAFFGQGTRLTVV.

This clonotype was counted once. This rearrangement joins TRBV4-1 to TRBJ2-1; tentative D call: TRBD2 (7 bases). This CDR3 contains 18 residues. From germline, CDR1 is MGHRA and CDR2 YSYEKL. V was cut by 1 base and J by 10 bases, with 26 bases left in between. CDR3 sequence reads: CASSQGGTGGGRKGEQFF. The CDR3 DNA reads TGCGCCAGCAGCCAAGGGGGTACTGGGGGGGGGCGAAAAGGGGAGCAGTTCTTC.

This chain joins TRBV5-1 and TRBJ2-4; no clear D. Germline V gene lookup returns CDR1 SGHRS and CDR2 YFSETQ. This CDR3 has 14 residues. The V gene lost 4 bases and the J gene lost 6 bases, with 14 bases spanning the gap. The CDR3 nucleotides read TGCGCCAGCAGCCCTCCGGATCAGAGAAACATTCAGTACTTC. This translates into CASSPPDQRNIQYF.

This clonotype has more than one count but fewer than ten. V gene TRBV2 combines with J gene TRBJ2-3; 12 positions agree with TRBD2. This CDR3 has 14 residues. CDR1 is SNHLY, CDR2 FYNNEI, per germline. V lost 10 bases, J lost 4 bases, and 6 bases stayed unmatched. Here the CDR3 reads CATPSGGAADTQYF. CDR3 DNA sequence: TGTGCCACTCCTAGCGGGGGGGCCGCAGATACGCAGTATTTT.

CDR3 region: CATSESGGDNEQFF. The DNA of the CDR3 is TGTGCCACCAGTGAGAGCGGGGGGGACAATGAGCAGTTCTTC. The V and J genes are TRBV24-1 and TRBJ2-1; 10 nucleotides line up with TRBD2. Germline V gene lookup returns CDR1 KGHDR and CDR2 SFDVKD. J lost 5 bases, V lost 4 bases, and 1 base had no gene match. The CDR3 contains 14 residues.

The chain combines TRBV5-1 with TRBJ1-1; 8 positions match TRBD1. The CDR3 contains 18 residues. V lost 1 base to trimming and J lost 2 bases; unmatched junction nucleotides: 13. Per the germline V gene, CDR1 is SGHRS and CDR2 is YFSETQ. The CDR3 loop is CASSLLVQGAKGNTEAFF. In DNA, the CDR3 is TGCGCCAGCAGCTTGCTTGTCCAGGGGGCTAAAGGAAACACTGAAGCTTTCTTT.

CDR3 DNA sequence: TGCGCCACATCTCCGGGAGGGGACAGCGTTAAAGAGACCCAGTACTTC. This encodes CATSPGGDSVKETQYF. V usage is TRBV4-1 and J usage is TRBJ2-5, with D possibly matching TRBD2 (8 bases). The V end was cut by 10 bases, the J end by 3 bases, with 24 bases between. The CDR3 extends over 16 amino acids. Germline CDR1 and CDR2: MGHRA and YSYEKL.

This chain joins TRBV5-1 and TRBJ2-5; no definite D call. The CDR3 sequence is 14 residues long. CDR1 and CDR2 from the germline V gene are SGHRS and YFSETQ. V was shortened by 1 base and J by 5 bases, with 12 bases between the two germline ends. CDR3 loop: CASSLRDGRETQYF. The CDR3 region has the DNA TGCGCCAGCAGCTTGAGAGACGGACGCGAGACCCAGTACTTC.

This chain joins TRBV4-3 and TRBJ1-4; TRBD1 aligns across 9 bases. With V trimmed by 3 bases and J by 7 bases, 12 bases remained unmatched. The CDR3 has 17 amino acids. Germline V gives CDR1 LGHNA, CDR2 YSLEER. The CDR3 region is CASSQDYRGLLREKLFF. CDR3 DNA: TGCGCCAGCAGCCAGGACTACAGGGGGCTCCTGCGTGAAAAACTGTTTTTT.

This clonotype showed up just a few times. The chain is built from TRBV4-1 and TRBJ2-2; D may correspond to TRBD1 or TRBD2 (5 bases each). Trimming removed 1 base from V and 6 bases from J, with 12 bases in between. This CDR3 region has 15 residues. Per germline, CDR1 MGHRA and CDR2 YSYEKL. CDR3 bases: TGCGCCAGCAGCCAAGGGTGGGGGTCGGCCGGGGAGCTGTTTTTT. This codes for CASSQGWGSAGELFF.

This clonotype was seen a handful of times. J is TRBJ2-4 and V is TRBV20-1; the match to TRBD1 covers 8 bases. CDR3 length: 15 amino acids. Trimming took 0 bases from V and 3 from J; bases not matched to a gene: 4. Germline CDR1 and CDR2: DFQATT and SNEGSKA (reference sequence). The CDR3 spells CSARDPTGGKNIQYF. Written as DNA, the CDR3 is TGCAGTGCTAGAGACCCCACAGGGGGCAAAAACATTCAGTACTTC.

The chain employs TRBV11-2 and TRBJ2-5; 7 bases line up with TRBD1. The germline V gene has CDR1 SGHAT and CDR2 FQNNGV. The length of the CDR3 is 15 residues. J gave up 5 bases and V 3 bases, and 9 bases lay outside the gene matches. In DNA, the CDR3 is TGTGCCAGCAGCTTGAGTACAGGGGTGAGGGAGACCCAGTACTTC. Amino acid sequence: CASSLSTGVRETQYF.

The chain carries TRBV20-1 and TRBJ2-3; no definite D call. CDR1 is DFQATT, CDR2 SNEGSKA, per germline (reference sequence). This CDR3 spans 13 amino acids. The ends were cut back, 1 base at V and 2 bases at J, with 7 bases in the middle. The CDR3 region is CSARAGNTDTQYF. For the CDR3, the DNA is TGCAGTGCTAGAGCTGGGAACACAGATACGCAGTATTTT.

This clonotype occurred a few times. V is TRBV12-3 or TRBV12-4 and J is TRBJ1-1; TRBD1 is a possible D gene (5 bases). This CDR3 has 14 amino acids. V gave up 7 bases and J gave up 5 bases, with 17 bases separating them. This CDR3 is CASTPWGPGTEAFF. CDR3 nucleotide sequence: TGTGCCAGCACCCCGTGGGGACCAGGGACTGAAGCTTTCTTT.

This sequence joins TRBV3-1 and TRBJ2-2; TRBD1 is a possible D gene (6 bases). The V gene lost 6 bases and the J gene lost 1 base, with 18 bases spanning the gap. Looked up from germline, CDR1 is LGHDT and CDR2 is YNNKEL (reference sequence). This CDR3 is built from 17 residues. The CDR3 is CASSPPRPGQNTGELFF. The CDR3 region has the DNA TGTGCCAGCAGTCCACCGCGCCCGGGACAGAACACCGGGGAGCTGTTTTTT.

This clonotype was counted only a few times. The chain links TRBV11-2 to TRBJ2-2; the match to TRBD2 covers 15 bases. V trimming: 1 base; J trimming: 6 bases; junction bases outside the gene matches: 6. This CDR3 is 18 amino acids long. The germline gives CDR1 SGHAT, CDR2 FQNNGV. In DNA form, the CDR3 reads TGTGCCAGCAGCTTAGGTGGACTAGCGGGGGGGCGTCCCGGGGAGCTGTTTTTT. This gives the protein CASSLGGLAGGRPGELFF.

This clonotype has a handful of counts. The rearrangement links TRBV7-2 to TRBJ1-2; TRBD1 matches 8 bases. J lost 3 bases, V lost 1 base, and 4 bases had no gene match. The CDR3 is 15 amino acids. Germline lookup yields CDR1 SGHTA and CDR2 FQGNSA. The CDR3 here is CASSLETGQDYGYTF. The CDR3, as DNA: TGTGCCAGCAGCTTAGAGACGGGACAGGACTATGGCTACACCTTC.